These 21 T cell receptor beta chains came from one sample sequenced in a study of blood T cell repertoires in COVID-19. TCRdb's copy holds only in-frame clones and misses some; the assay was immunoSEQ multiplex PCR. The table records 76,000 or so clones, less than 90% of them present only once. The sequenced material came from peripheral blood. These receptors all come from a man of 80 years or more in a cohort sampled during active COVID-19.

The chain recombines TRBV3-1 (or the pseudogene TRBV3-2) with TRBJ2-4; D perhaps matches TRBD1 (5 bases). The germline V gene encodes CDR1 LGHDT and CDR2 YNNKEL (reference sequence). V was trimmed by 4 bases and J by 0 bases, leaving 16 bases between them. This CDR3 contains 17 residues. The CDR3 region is CASSLFPGSLAKNIQYF. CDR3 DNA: TGTGCCAGCAGCCTTTTTCCAGGGTCACTAGCCAAAAACATTCAGTACTTC.

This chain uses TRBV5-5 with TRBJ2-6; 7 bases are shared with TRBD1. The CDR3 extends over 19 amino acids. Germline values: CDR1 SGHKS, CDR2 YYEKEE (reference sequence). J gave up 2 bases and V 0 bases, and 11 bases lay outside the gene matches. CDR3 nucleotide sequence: TGTGCCAGCAGCTTGGATGGTGACAGGGCTTTAACTGGGGCCAACGTCCTGACTTTC. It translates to CASSLDGDRALTGANVLTF.

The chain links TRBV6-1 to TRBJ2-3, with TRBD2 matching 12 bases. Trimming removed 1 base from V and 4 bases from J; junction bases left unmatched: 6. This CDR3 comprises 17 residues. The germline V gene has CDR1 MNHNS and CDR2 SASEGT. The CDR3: CASSEVASGGAPDTQYF. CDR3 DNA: TGTGCCAGCAGTGAAGTGGCTAGCGGGGGGGCCCCAGATACGCAGTATTTT.

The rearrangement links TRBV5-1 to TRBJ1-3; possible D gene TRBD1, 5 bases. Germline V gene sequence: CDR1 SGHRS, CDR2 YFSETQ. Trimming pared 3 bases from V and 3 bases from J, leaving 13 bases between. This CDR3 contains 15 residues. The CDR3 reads CASSSGGSDGNTIYF. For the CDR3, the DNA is TGCGCCAGCAGCTCGGGGGGAAGCGATGGAAACACCATATATTTT.

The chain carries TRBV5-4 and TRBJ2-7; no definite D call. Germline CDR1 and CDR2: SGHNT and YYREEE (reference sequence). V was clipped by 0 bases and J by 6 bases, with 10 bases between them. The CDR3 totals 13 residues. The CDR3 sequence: CASSLANRGEQYV. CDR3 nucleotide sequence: TGTGCCAGCAGCTTGGCCAACCGAGGCGAGCAGTACGTC.

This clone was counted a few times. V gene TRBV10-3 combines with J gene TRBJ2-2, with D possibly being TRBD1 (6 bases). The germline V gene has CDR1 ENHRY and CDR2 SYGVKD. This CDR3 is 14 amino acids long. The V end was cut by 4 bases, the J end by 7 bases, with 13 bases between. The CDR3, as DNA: TGTGCCATCAGTGGGACAGCCAAAGGCGGGGAGCTGTTTTTT. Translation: CAISGTAKGGELFF.

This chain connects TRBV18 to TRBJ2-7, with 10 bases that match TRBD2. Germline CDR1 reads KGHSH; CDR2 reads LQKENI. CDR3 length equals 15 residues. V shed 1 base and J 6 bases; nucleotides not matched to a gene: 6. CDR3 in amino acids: CASSPLGTSGVEQYV. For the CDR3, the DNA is TGTGCCAGCTCACCACTCGGAACTAGCGGGGTCGAGCAGTACGTC.

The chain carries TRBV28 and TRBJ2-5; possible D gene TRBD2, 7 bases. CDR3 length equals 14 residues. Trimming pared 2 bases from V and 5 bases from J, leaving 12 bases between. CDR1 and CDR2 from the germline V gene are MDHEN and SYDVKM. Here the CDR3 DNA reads TGTGCCAGCAGTTTAGGGGGGGCCCGGGAGACCCAGTACTTC. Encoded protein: CASSLGGARETQYF.

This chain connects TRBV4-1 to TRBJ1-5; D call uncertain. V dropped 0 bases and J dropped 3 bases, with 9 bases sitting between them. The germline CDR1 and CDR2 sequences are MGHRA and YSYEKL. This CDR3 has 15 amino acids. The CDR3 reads CASSQDRQVNQPQHF. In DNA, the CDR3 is TGCGCCAGCAGCCAAGATCGCCAGGTCAATCAGCCCCAGCATTTT.

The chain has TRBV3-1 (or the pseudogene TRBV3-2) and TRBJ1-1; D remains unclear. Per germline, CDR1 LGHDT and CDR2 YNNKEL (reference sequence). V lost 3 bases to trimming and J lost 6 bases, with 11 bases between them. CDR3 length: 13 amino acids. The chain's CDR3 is CASSQGDRPEAFF. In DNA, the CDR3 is TGTGCCAGCAGCCAGGGAGATAGGCCTGAAGCTTTCTTT.

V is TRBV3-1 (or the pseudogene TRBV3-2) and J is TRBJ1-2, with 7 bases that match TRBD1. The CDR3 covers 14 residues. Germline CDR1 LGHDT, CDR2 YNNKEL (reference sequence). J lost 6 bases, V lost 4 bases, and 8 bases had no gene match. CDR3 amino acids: CASSPRQGQDGYTF. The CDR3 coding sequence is TGTGCCAGCAGCCCCAGACAGGGTCAAGATGGCTACACCTTC.

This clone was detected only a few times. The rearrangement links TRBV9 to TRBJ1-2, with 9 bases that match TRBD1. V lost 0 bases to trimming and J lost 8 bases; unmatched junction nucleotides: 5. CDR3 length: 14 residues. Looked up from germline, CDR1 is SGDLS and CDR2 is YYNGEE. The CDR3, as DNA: TGTGCCAGCAGCGTAGATGGGACAGGGTGGGGCTACACCTTC. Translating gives CASSVDGTGWGYTF. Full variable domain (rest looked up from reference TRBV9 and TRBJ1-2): DSGVTQTPKHLITATGQRVTLRCSPRSGDLSVYWYQQSLDQGLQFLIQYYNGEERAKGNILERFSAQQFPDLHSELNLSSLELGDSALYFCASSVDGTGWGYTFGSGTRLTVV.

CDR3 DNA: TGTGCCAGCAGCTTAGGGGGCCAACGAGAGACCCAGTACTTC. The encoded protein is CASSLGGQRETQYF. The chain employs TRBV7-9 and TRBJ2-5; D might be TRBD1 (5 bases). This CDR3 comprises 14 residues. Per the germline V gene, CDR1 is SEHNR and CDR2 is FQNEAQ (reference sequence). Trimming stripped 1 base from V and 4 bases from J, with 10 bases between.

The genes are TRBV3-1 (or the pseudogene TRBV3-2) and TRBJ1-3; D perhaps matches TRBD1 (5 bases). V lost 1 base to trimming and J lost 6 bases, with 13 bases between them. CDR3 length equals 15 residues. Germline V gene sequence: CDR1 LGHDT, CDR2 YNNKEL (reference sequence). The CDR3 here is CASSQGPGWENTIYF. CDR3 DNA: TGTGCCAGCAGCCAAGGGCCAGGGTGGGAAAACACCATATATTTT.

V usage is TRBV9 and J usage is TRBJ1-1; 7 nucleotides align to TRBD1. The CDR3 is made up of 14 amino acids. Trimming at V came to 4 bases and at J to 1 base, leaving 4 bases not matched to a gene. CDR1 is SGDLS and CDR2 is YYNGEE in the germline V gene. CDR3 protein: CASSSYRGNTEAFF. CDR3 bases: TGTGCCAGCAGCTCTTACAGGGGGAACACTGAAGCTTTCTTT.

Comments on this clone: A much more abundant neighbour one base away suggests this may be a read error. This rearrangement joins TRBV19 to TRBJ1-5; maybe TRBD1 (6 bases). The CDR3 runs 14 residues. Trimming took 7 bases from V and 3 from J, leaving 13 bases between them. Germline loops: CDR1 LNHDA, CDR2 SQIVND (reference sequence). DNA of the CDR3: TGTGCCAGTACCTTTCAGGGGAACAATCAGCCCCAGCATTTT. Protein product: CASTFQGNNQPQHF.

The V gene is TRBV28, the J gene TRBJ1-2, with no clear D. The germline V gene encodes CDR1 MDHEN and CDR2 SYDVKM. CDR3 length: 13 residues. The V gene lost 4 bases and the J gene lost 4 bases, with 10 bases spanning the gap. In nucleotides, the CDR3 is TGTGCCAGCAGTTCCTCGACGGGCTATGGCTACACCTTC. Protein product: CASSSSTGYGYTF.

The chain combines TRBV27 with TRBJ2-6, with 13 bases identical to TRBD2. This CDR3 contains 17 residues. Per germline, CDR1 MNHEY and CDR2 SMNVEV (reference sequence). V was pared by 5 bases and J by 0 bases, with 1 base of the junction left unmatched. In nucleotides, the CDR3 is TGTGCCAGCAGTCGACTAGCGGGGGGCTCTGGGGCCAACGTCCTGACTTTC. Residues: CASSRLAGGSGANVLTF.

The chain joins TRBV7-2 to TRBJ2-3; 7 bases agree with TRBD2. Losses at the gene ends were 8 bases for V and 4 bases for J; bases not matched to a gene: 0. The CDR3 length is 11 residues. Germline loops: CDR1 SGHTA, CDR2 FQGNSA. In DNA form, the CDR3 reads TGTGCCAGCGGGGGGGCAGATACGCAGTATTTT. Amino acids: CASGGADTQYF.

The CDR3: CASSTGEPYQETQYF. CDR3 in DNA: TGTGCCAGTAGTACCGGGGAACCGTACCAAGAGACCCAGTACTTC. J is TRBJ2-5 and V is TRBV19, with D possibly matching TRBD2 (5 bases). The germline V gene encodes CDR1 LNHDA and CDR2 SQIVND (reference sequence). Trimming left V 4 bases short and J 0 bases short, with 12 bases between. The CDR3 totals 15 residues.

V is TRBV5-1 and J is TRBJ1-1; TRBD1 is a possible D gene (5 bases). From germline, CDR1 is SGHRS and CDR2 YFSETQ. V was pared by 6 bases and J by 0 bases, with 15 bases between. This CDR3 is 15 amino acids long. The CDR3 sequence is CASTFGGSMNTEAFF. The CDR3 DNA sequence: TGCGCCAGCACCTTCGGGGGGTCTATGAACACTGAAGCTTTCTTT.